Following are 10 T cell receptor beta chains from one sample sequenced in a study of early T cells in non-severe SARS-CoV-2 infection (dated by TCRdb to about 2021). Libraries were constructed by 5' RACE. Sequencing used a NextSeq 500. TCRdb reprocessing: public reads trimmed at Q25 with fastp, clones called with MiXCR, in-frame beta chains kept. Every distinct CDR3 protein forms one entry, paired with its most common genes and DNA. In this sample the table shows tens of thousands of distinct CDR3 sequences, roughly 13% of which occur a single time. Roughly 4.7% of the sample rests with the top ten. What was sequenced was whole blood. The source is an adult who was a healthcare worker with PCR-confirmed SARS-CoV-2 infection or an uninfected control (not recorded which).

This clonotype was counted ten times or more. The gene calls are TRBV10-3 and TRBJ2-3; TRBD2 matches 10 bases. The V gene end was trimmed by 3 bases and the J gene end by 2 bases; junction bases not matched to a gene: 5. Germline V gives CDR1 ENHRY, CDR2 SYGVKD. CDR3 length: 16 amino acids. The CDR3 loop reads CAISEASGGVTDTQYF. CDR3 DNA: TGTGCCATCAGTGAAGCAAGCGGGGGGGTCACAGATACGCAGTATTTT.

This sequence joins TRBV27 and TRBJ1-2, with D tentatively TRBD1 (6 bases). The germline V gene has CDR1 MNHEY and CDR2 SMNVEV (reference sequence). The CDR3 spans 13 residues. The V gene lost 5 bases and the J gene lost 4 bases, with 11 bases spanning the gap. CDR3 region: CASSLGGGYGYTF. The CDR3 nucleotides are TGTGCCAGCAGTCTTGGGGGCGGCTATGGCTACACCTTC.

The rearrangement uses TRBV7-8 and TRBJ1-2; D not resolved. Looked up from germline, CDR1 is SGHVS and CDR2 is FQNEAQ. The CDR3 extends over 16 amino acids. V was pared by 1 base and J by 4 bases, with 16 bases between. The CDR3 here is CASSLGQNRPPYGYTF. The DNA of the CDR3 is TGTGCCAGCAGCTTAGGTCAGAACCGACCACCCTATGGCTACACCTTC. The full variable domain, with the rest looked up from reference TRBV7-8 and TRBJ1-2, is GAGVSQSPRYKVAKRGQDVALRCDPISGHVSLFWYQQALGQGPEFLTYFQNEAQLDKSGLPSDRFFAERPEGSVSTLKIQRTQQEDSAVYLCASSLGQNRPPYGYTFGSGTRLTVV.

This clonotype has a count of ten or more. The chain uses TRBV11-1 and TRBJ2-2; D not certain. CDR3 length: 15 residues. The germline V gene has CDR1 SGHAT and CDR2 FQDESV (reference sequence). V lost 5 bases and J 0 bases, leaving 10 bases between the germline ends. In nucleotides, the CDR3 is TGTGCCAGCAGCCCCCAGGAGACGAACACCGGGGAGCTGTTTTTT. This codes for CASSPQETNTGELFF.

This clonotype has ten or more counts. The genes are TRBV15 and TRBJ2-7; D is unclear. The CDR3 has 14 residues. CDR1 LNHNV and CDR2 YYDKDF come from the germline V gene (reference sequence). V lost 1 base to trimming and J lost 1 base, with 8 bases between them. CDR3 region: CATSRGLGSYEQYF. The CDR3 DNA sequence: TGTGCCACCAGCAGAGGGTTGGGGTCCTACGAGCAGTACTTC.

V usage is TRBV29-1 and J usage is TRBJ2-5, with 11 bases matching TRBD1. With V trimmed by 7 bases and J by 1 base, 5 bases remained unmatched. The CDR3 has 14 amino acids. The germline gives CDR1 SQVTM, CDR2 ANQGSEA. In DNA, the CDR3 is TGCAGCGGATGGACAGGGGGCTTCCAAGAGACCCAGTACTTC. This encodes CSGWTGGFQETQYF.

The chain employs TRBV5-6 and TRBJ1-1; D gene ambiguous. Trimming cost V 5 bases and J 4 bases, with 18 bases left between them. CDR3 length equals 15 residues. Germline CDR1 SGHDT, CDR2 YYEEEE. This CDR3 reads CASRLEGGVLTEAFF. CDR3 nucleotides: TGTGCCAGCAGGTTAGAGGGTGGGGTCCTCACTGAAGCTTTCTTT.

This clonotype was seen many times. This chain's CDR3 is CASSDRTGGEVDEKLFF. The CDR3 DNA follows: TGTGCCAGCAGCGACCGGACAGGGGGCGAGGTTGATGAAAAACTGTTTTTT. The chain couples TRBV9 to TRBJ1-4, with 11 positions matching TRBD1. Germline assignment: CDR1 SGDLS and CDR2 YYNGEE. The CDR3 covers 17 residues. The V and J ends lost 3 bases and 6 bases, in that order; junction bases with no gene match: 10.

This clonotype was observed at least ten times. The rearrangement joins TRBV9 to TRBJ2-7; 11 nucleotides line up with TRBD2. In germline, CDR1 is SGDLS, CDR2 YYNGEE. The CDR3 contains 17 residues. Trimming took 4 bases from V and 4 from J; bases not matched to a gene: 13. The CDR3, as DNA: TGTGCCAGCAGCCCCCGGGAGCTAGCGGGGGGCCAGTACGAGCAGTACTTC. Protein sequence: CASSPRELAGGQYEQYF.

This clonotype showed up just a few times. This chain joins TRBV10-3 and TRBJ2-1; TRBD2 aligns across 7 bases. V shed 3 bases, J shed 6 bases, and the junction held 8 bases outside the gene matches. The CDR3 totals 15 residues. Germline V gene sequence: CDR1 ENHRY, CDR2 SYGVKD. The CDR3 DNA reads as TGTGCCATCAGTGACGAGACTAGCAGATTCAATGAGCAGTTCTTC. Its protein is CAISDETSRFNEQFF.